Sequencing of this T cell receptor (beta chain) was carried out in a study of identical twins. V was cut by 1 base and J by 6 bases, with 21 bases left in between. CDR3 length equals 17 residues. The germline V gene encodes CDR1 SGHVS and CDR2 FQNEAQ. Whole-study findings and limits: In cord blood, abundant beta clonotypes had fewer insertions; memory showed no trend. Interpretation of the results relied on cross-sectional statistical analysis and not on following the same donors. Models came in too low on out-of-frame TCR alpha sharing in monozygotic twins.

Via MiXCR, TCRdb re-called the 5' RACE reads, giving one row per CDR3 protein. The sample yields 450,000 to 600,000 distinct CDR3 sequences, approximately 20% seen once. This clonotype was seen ten or more times. Its antigen is unknown. This sample also belongs to another study, concerning yellow fever vaccine responses in identical twins.

Specimen: CD4+ T cells sorted from blood. The rearrangement joins TRBV7-8 to TRBJ1-2; unclear D gene. This TCR was recovered from a woman between 18 and 30 years old in good health. Here the CDR3 reads CASSLVLTPVQRDGYTF. The CDR3 region has the DNA TGTGCCAGCAGCTTAGTCCTCACCCCCGTACAAAGAGATGGCTACACCTTC.